This TCR beta chain was sequenced during a study of blood T cell repertoires in COVID-19 (dated by TCRdb to about 2020). General notes on the study: Collaborator samples came from the United States, Italy and Spain and covered acute and convalescent phases of COVID-19. The prospective study material was composed of cDNA or gDNA derived from T cells, B-cell-depleted T cells, or PBMCs. HLA class I and class II types, where available, came from metadata supplied by the sample provider rather than from assay-based typing. A freely available public database, intended as a resource for researchers studying the immune response to SARS-CoV-2, is where the repertoires were released. Deeply sampled blood TCRbeta repertoires from subjects exposed to, actively infected with, or recovered from COVID-19 were included in the dataset. Sample metadata almost always included a de-identified subject ID, COVID-19 status, age in years and sex. Samples came from the ongoing ImmuneRACE study (first 160 participants) plus 1,254 subjects from 6 global collaborators.

TCRbeta CDR3 regions were amplified from genomic DNA using the immunoSEQ Assay, a bias-controlled multiplex PCR. The study's own analysis went as follows. The number of nucleated cells in each sample was estimated by amplification of reference gene primers within the assay. To quantify the absolute abundance of each unique TCRbeta CDR3 rearrangement, sequence reads were collapsed and filtered. Productive Simpson clonality was computed per sample as the square root of Simpson's diversity index over productive rearrangements. TCRdb mirrors the immuneACCESS table, restricted to in-frame sequences. Some clones are absent from its copies; in checked studies, under half trace to an unresolved V gene, and the reason for the others is unknown. V, J and clone size are those of that table, while D and trimming were read from the DNA. Within this sample are about 74,000 clones, with roughly 83% of them counted one time only. The ten largest clones capture approximately 40% of the sample.

What the authors observed across the whole study: The quantity of clinical and demographic metadata differed by source and by participant and was supplied without curation.

The collaborating institutions used their own protocols to collect whole blood in K2EDTA tubes. Collaborator samples were shipped for TCRbeta analysis as frozen whole blood, isolated PBMCs, or DNA extracted from either sample type. CDR3 length: 16 amino acids, cysteine to phenylalanine. The read is trimmed to its CDR3 DNA, 48 bases read in frame from base 1. The germline V gene supplies CDR1 MDHEN and CDR2 SYDVKM. Trimmed from V: 2 bases; trimmed from J: 5 bases; junction bases lacking a gene match: 9. This clone has a single count. The specificity of this receptor is unknown. Base quality data are lacking; no much larger clone is found one base away.

The sequence was collected from an elderly man with acute or convalescent COVID-19. This receptor chain uses TRBV28 and TRBJ1-3; 7 middle bases align to TRBD1. Sequencing was carried out using peripheral blood. The bases are TGTGCCAGCAGTTTAAGCCGACAGGGTACGAGAAACACCATATATTTT. The encoded protein is CASSLSRQGTRNTIYF.